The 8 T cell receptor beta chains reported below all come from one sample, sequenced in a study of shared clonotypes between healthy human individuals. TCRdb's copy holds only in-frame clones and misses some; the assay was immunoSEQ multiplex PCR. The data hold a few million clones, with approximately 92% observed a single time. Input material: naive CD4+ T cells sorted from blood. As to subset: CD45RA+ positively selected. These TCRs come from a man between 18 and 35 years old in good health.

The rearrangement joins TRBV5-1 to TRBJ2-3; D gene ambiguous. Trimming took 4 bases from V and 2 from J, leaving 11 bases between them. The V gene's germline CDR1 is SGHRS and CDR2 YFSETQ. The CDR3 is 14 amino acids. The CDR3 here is CASSTRTFTDTQYF. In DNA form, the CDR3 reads TGCGCCAGCAGCACTCGGACGTTCACAGATACGCAGTATTTT.

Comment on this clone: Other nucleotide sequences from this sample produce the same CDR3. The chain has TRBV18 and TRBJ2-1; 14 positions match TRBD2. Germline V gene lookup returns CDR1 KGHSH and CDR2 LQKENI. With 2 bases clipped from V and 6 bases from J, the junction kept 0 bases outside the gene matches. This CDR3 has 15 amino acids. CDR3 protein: CASSPGTSGSNEQFF. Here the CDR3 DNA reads TGTGCCAGCTCACCAGGGACTAGCGGGAGCAATGAGCAGTTCTTC.

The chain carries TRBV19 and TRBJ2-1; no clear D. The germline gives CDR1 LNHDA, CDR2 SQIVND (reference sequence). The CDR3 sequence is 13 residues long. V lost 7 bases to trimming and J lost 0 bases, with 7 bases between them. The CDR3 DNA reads TGTGCCAGTAAGGCGAGCTCCTACAATGAGCAGTTCTTC. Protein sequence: CASKASSYNEQFF.

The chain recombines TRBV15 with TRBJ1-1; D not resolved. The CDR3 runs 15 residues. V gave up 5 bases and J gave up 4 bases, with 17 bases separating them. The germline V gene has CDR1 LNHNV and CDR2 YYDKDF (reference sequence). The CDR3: CATSYQRSPVTEAFF. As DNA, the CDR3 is TGTGCCACCAGCTACCAACGATCCCCAGTCACTGAAGCTTTCTTT.

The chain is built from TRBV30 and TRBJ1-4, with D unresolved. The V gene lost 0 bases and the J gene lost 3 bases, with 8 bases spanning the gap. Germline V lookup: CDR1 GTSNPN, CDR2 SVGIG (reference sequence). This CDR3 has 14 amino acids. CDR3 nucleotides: TGTGCCTGGAGTGTAATGAGGGCTAATGAAAAACTGTTTTTT. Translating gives CAWSVMRANEKLFF.

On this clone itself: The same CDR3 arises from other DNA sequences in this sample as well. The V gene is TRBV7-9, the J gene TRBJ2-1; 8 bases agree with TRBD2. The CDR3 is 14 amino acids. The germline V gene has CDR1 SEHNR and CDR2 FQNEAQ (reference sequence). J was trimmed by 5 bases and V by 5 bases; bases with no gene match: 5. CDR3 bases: TGTGCCAGCAGCCTTACTAGCGGCAACAATGAGCAGTTCTTC. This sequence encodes CASSLTSGNNEQFF.

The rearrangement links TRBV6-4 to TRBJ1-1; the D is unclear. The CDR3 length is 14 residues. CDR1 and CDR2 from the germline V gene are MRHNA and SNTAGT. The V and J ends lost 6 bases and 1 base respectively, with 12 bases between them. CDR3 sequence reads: CASRKDGRNTEAFF. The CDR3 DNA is TGTGCCAGCAGGAAGGACGGGAGGAACACTGAAGCTTTCTTT.

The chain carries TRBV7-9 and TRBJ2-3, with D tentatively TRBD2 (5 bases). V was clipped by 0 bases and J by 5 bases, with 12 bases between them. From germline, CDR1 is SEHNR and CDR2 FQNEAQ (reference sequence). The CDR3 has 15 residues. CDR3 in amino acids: CASSLAVSGGDTQYF. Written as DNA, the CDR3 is TGTGCCAGCAGCTTAGCTGTATCAGGAGGAGATACGCAGTATTTT.